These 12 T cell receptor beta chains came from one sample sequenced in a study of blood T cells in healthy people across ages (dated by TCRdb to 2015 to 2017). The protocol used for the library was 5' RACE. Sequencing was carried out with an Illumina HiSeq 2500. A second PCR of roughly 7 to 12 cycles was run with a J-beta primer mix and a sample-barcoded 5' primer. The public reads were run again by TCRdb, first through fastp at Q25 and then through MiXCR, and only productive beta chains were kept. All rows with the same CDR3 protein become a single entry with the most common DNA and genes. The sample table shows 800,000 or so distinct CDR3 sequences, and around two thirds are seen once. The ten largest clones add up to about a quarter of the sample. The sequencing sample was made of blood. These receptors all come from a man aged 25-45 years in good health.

The CDR3 sequence: CASSLVGDIQYF. The CDR3, as DNA: TGTGCCAGCAGCTTAGTTGGGGACATTCAGTACTTC. J is TRBJ2-4 and V is TRBV7-9; no clear D gene. Trimming stripped 1 base from V and 8 bases from J, with 6 bases between. Germline loops: CDR1 SEHNR, CDR2 FQNEAQ (reference sequence). The CDR3 has 12 residues.

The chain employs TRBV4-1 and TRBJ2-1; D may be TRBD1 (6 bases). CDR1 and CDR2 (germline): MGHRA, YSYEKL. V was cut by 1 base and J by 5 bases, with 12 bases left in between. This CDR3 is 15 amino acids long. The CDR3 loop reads CASSQVGTSHNEQFF. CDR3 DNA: TGCGCCAGCAGCCAAGTCGGGACATCACACAATGAGCAGTTCTTC.

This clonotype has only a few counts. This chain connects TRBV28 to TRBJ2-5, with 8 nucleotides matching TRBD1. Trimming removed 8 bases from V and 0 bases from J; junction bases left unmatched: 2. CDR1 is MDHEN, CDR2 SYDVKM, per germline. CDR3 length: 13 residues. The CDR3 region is CASGQGYQETQYF. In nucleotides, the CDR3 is TGTGCCAGCGGACAGGGCTACCAAGAGACCCAGTACTTC. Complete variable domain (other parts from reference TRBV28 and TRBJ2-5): DVKVTQSSRYLVKRTGEKVFLECVQDMDHENMFWYRQDPGLGLRLIYFSYDVKMKEKGDIPEGYSVSREKKERFSLILESASTNQTSMYLCASGQGYQETQYFGPGTRLLVL.

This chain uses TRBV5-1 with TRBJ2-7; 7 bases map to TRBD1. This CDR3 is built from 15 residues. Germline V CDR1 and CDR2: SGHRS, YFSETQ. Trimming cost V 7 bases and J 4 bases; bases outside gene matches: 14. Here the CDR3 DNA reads TGCGCCAGCGGCCAACCAGGGGGTTCGGGGTACGAGCAGTACTTC. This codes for CASGQPGGSGYEQYF.

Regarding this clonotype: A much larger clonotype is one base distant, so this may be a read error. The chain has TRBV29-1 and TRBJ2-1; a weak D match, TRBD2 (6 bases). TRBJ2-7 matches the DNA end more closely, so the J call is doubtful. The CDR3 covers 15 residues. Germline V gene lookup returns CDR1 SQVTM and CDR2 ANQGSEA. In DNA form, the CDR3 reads TGCAGCGTTGAATTGGGGGGATTGTCCTACAATGAGCAGTACTTC. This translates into CSVELGGLSYNEQYF.

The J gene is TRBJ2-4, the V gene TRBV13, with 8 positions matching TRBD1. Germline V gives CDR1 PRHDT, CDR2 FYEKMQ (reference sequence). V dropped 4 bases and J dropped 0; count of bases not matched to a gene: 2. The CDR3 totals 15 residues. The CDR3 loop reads CASSYGQGAKNIQYF. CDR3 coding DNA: TGTGCCAGCAGCTACGGACAGGGAGCCAAAAACATTCAGTACTTC.

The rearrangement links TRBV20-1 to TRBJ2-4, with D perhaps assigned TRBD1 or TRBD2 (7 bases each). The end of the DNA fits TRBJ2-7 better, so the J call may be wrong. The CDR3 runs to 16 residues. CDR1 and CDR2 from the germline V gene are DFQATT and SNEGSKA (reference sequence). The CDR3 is CSARPRGSPGGYEQYF. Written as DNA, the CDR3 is TGCAGTGCTAGGCCCAGGGGGTCCCCGGGAGGCTACGAGCAGTACTTC.

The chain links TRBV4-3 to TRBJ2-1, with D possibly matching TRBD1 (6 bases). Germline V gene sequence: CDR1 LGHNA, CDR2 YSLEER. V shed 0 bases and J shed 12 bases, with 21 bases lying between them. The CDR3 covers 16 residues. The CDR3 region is CASSQDQGGITDTQFF. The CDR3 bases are TGCGCCAGCAGCCAAGATCAAGGGGGAATCACAGATACGCAGTTCTTC.

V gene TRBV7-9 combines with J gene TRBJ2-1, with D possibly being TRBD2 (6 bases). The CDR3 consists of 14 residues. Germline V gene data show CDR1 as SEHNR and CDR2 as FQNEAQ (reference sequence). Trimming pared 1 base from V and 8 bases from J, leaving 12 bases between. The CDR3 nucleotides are TGTGCCAGCAGCTTAGTGGGGACTTTCGATGAGCAGTTCTTC. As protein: CASSLVGTFDEQFF.

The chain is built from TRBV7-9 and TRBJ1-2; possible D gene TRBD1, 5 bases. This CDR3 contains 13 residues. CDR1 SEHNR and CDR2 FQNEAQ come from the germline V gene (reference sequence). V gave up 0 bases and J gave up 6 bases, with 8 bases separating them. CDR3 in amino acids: CASSLAGEDGYTF. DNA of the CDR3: TGTGCCAGCAGCTTAGCAGGGGAGGATGGCTACACCTTC. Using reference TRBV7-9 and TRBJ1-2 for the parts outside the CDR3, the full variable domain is DTGVSQNPRHKITKRGQNVTFRCDPISEHNRLYWYRQTLGQGPEFLTYFQNEAQLEKSRLLSDRFSAERPKGSFSTLEIQRTEQGDSAMYLCASSLAGEDGYTFGSGTRLTVV.

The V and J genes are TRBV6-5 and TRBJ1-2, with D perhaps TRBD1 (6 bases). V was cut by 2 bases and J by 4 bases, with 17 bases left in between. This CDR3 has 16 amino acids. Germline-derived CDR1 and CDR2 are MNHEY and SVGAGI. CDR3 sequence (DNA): TGTGCCAGCAGTTACGCCAGGGGCTTCCCTCCCTATGGCTACACCTTC. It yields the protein CASSYARGFPPYGYTF.

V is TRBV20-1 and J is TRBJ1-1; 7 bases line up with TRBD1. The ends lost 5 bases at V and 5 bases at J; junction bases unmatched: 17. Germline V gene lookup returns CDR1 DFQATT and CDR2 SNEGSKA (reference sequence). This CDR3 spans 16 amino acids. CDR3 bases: TGCAGTGCTCGGAAACGACAGGGAGGCGTCGGTACTGAAGCTTTCTTT. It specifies CSARKRQGGVGTEAFF.